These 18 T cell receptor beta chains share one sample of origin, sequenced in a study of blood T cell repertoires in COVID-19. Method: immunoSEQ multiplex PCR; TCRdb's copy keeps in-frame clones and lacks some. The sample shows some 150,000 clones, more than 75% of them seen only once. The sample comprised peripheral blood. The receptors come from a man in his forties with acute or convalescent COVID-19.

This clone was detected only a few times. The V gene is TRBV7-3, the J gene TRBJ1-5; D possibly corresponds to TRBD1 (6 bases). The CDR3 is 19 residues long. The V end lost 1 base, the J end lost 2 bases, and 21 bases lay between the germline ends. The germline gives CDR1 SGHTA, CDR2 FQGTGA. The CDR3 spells CASSLKGFEGVRGNQPQHF. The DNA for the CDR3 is TGTGCCAGCAGCTTAAAGGGATTCGAGGGGGTTCGGGGCAATCAGCCCCAGCATTTT.

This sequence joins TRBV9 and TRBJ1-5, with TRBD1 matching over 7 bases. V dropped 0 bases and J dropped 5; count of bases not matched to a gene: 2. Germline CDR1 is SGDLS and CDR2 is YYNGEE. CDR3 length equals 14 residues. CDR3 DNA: TGTGCCAGCAGCGTAGGGGACAGCTATCAGCCCCAGCATTTT. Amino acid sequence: CASSVGDSYQPQHF.

The CDR3 loop is CASSLGPSTNEKLFF. CDR3 nucleotide sequence: TGCGCCAGCAGCTTGGGGCCCTCAACTAATGAAAAACTGTTTTTT. The chain carries TRBV5-1 and TRBJ1-4; D is unclear. CDR3 length equals 15 residues. The germline V gene encodes CDR1 SGHRS and CDR2 YFSETQ. V was clipped by 0 bases and J by 0 bases, with 6 bases between them.

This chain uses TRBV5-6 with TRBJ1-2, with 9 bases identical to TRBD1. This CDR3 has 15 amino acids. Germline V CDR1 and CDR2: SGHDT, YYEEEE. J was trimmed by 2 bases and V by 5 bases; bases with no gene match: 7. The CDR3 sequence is CASRHRGQGNYGYTF. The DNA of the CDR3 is TGTGCCAGCAGACACCGTGGACAGGGGAACTATGGCTACACCTTC.

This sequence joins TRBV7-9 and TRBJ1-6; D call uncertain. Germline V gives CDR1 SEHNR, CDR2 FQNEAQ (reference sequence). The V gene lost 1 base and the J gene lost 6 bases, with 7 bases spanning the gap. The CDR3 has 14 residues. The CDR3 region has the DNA TGTGCCAGCAGCTTAGTAGTCTCTAATTCACCCCTCCACTTT. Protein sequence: CASSLVVSNSPLHF.

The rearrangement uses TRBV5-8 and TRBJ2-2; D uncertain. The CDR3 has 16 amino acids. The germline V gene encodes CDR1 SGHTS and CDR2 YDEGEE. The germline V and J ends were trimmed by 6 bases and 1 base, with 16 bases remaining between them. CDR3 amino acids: CASTLMRQRNTGELFF. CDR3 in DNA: TGTGCCAGCACCCTAATGCGGCAGAGGAACACCGGGGAGCTGTTTTTT.

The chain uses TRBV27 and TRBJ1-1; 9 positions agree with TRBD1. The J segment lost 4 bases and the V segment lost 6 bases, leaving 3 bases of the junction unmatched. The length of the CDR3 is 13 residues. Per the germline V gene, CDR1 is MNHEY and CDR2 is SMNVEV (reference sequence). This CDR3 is CASRLTGGTEAFF. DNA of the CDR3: TGTGCCAGCAGATTGACAGGGGGCACTGAAGCTTTCTTT.

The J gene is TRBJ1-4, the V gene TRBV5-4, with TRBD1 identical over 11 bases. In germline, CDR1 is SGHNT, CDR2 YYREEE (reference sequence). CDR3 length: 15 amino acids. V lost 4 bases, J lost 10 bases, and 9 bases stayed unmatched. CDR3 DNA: TGTGCCAGCAGCACTCGGACAGGGGGCGTTGGAAAACTGTTTTTT. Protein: CASSTRTGGVGKLFF.

CDR3 nucleotide sequence: TGTGCCACCATGGGGGATAGCGGGGGGTTATACAATGAGCAGTTCTTC. Translating it yields CATMGDSGGLYNEQFF. The chain carries TRBV24-1 and TRBJ2-1; 10 bases fit TRBD2. The CDR3 loop spans 16 amino acids. With 8 bases clipped from V and 4 bases from J, the junction kept 10 bases outside the gene matches. CDR1 KGHDR and CDR2 SFDVKD come from the germline V gene.

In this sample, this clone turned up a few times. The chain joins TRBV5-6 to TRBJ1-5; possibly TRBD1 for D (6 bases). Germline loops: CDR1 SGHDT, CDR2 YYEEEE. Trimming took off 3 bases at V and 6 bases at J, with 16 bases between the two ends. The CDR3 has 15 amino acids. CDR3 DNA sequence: TGTGCCAGCAGCTCAGGGGCGGATCCGATTCAGCCCCAGCATTTT. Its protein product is CASSSGADPIQPQHF.

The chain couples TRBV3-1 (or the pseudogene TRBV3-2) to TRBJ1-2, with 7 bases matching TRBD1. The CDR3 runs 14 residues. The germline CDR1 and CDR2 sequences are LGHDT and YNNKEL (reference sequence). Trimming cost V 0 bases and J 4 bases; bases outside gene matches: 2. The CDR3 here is CASSQESGGYGYTF. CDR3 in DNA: TGTGCCAGCAGCCAAGAGTCAGGGGGCTATGGCTACACCTTC.

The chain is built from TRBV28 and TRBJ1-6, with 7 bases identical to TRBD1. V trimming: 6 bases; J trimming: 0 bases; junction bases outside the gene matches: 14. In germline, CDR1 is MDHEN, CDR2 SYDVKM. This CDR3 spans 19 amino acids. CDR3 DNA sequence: TGTGCCAGCAGCCCACCCCCCCGGGACAGAAGCTCCTATAATTCACCCCTCCACTTT. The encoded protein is CASSPPPRDRSSYNSPLHF.

As DNA, the CDR3 is TGCGCCAGCAGCCCCCTCCGCGGGGGGCAAGAGACCCAGTACTTC. This encodes CASSPLRGGQETQYF. The V call is TRBV4-3, the J call TRBJ2-5; 8 bases line up with TRBD2. The CDR3 runs 15 residues. The V gene end was trimmed by 4 bases and the J gene end by 2 bases; junction bases not matched to a gene: 6. CDR1 and CDR2 from the germline V gene are LGHNA and YSLEER.

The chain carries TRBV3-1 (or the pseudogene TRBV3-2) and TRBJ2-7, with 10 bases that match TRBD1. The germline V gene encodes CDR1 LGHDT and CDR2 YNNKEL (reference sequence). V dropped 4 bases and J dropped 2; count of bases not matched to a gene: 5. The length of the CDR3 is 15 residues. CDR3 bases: TGTGCCAGCAGCCTAGGACAGGGGGTGGCCTACGAGCAGTACTTC. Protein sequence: CASSLGQGVAYEQYF.

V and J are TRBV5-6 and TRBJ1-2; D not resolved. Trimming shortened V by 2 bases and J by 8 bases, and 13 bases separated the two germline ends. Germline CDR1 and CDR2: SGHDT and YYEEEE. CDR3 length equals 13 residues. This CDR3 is CASSLGEGSGYTF. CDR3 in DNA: TGTGCCAGCAGCTTAGGTGAGGGTAGCGGCTACACCTTC.

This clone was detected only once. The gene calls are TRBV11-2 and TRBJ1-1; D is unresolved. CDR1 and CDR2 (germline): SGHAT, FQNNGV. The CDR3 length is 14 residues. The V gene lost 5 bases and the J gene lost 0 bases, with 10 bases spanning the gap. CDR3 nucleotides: TGTGCCAGCAGCGTCGGGCGGGTGAACACTGAAGCTTTCTTT. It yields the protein CASSVGRVNTEAFF.

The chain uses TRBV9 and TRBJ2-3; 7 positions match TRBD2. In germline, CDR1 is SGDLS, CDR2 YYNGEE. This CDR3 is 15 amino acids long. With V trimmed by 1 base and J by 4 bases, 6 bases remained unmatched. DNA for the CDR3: TGTGCCAGCAGCGTACTCGGCGGGGGAGCAGATACGCAGTATTTT. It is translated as CASSVLGGGADTQYF.

The CDR3 coding sequence is TGCGCCAGCAGCCAAGATTCCCGAGCGAACACTGAAGCTTTCTTT. It specifies CASSQDSRANTEAFF. The V call is TRBV4-3, the J call TRBJ1-1; D remains ambiguous. Trimming cost V 0 bases and J 1 base, with 9 bases left between them. The CDR3 is 15 amino acids. CDR1 and CDR2 (germline): LGHNA, YSLEER.